This is a list of T cell receptor beta chains from one sample in a study of blood T cell repertoires in COVID-19. Profiling relied on immunoSEQ multiplex PCR, and the TCRdb table lists in-frame clones only, not all of them. Of roughly 68,000 clones in the sample, around 88% were seen once. The sample was peripheral blood. The origin of the receptors is a woman aged 70-85 years with acute or convalescent COVID-19. CDR3s include the opening cysteine and the closing phenylalanine or tryptophan. The D gene is left open where the match is weak. A clone size is listed for some rows: how often the clone was seen (once, few, many), or a class if it is expanded.

V	J	size	D	DNA	CDR3
TRBV19	TRBJ2-1	once	TRBD1	TGTGCCAGTCGCCTACAGGGGTTTGTTGAGTACAATGAGCAGTTCTTC	CASRLQGFVEYNEQFF
TRBV3-1/TRBV3-2	TRBJ1-3	.	TRBD1	TGTGCCAGCAGCTCGGGACAGACCCGCTCTGGAAACACCATATATTTT	CASSSGQTRSGNTIYF
TRBV2	TRBJ1-2	.	.	TGTGCCAGCAGTGAATTAGGTGGGCAGTTTGCTAAGTATGGCTACACCTTC	CASSELGGQFAKYGYTF
TRBV13	TRBJ2-1	.	.	TGTGCCAGCAGCTTCAACCGACAGCCCTACAATGAGCAGTTCTTC	CASSFNRQPYNEQFF
TRBV15	TRBJ1-2	.	TRBD1	TGTGCCACCAGCGGGACAGGGGTTAGTGGCTACACCTTC	CATSGTGVSGYTF
TRBV29-1	TRBJ2-1	.	TRBD2	TGCAGCGTTGAACGCGGGACTAGCGACTCCTACAATGAGCAGTTCTTC	CSVERGTSDSYNEQFF
TRBV18	TRBJ1-1	.	.	TGTGCCAGCTCACCACCGGGCGCTGAAAAGTCTGAAGCTTTCTTT	CASSPPGAEKSEAFF
TRBV9	TRBJ2-1	.	.	TGTGCCAGCAGCGTAGCCGAGCGGGCGGGCAATGAGCAGTTCTTC	CASSVAERAGNEQFF
TRBV24-1	TRBJ2-1	.	.	TGTGCCACCAGTGACCCGGACAGCGATGAGCAGTTCTTC	CATSDPDSDEQFF
TRBV28	TRBJ1-6	.	.	TGTGCCAGGATATGGGGGGTAAGGACCCCACCCCTCCACTTT	CARIWGVRTPPLHF
TRBV11-2	TRBJ2-6	.	.	TGTGCCAGCAGCTTCGCATTGCATCTCGGAGAGGCCAACGTCCTGACTTTC	CASSFALHLGEANVLTF
TRBV30	TRBJ2-3	.	.	TGTGCCTGGAAAGTCCCCTCCAAGAGAACCCTCACAGATACGCAGTATTTT	CAWKVPSKRTLTDTQYF
TRBV27	TRBJ2-3	.	TRBD2	TGTGCCAGCAGTTTTCTTTCTAGCGGGAGTATTATCGATACGCAGTATTTT	CASSFLSSGSIIDTQYF
TRBV7-2	TRBJ2-5	.	TRBD1	TGTGCCAGCAGCTTTTCCCGGGACAGGGGGGAGACCCAGTACTTC	CASSFSRDRGETQYF
TRBV10-3	TRBJ1-2	.	.	TGTGCCATTACTTCCAGGGGCGGAACCTTC	CAITSRGGTF
TRBV9	TRBJ2-5	.	TRBD2	TGTGCCAGCAGCGTCTTAGGACTAGCGGGAGGGGACCAGTACTTC	CASSVLGLAGGDQYF
TRBV15	TRBJ2-1	.	.	TGTGCCACCAGCAGAGATCTTAGGGGTGGTAACTCCTACAATGAGCAGTTCTTC	CATSRDLRGGNSYNEQFF
TRBV30	TRBJ2-1	few	TRBD2	TGTGCCTGGAGTGTAATCTTTAGGGCTAGCGGGACAGTGAATGAGCAGTTCTTC	CAWSVIFRASGTVNEQFF
TRBV6-5	TRBJ1-6	.	.	TGTGCCAGCAGTTACTTTGGCCGCACGAATTCACCCCTCCACTTT	CASSYFGRTNSPLHF
TRBV20-1	TRBJ1-1	.	TRBD1	TGCAGTGCGTACAGGGGTATAGAAGCTTTCTTT	CSAYRGIEAFF
TRBV7-2	TRBJ1-1	.	.	TGTGCCAGCAGCCGCTTAGAGTTAGACGGCGGTGGAGCTTTCTTT	CASSRLELDGGGAFF
TRBV29-1	TRBJ2-5	once	TRBD2	TGCAGCGTTGCGGGGCGGGGGGGCAGAGAGACCCAGTACTTC	CSVAGRGGRETQYF
TRBV28	TRBJ2-7	.	TRBD1	TGTGCCAGCAGTTTAGGACAGGGGGCCTCCTACGAGCAGTACTTC	CASSLGQGASYEQYF
TRBV27	TRBJ2-7	few	TRBD2	TGTGCCAGCAGTTTACTAGCGGGAGGGCCCTACGAGCAGTACTTC	CASSLLAGGPYEQYF
TRBV9	TRBJ1-3	.	.	TGTGCCAGCAGGGCAAACTCTGGAAACACCATATATTTT	CASRANSGNTIYF
TRBV7-4	TRBJ1-5	.	TRBD1	TGTGCCAGCAGCTTTTTCGGGACAGGGCCTAATAGCAATCAGCCCCAGCATTTT	CASSFFGTGPNSNQPQHF
TRBV30	TRBJ2-7	.	.	TGTGCCTGGAGTCGTCCGGGGGTTTACGAGCAGTACTTC	CAWSRPGVYEQYF
TRBV6-6	TRBJ2-7	.	.	TGTGCCAGCAGTCCAACTATCTGGTACGAGCAGTACTTC	CASSPTIWYEQYF
TRBV19	TRBJ1-4	.	TRBD1	TGTGCCAGTAGGGGACAGGGTGCAACTAATGAAAAACTGTTTTTT	CASRGQGATNEKLFF
TRBV9	TRBJ2-7	.	.	TGTGCCAGCAGCGTAGGAACTATGAGAGGAGAGCAGTACTTC	CASSVGTMRGEQYF
TRBV4-2	TRBJ1-5	.	TRBD1	TGTGCCAGCAGCCAAGTATGGGACAGGGATCAGCCCCAGCATTTT	CASSQVWDRDQPQHF
TRBV6-6	TRBJ1-5	.	.	TGTGCCAGCAGTTATGGGGCTAGCAATCAGCCCCAGCATTTT	CASSYGASNQPQHF
TRBV9	TRBJ1-6	.	.	TGTGCCAGCAGCGCTGAGTATTACCCCAATTCACCCCTCCACTTT	CASSAEYYPNSPLHF
TRBV9	TRBJ1-2	.	.	TGTGCCAGCAGCTCTAGCGGTTCGGGGGGCCTTGGCTACACCTTC	CASSSSGSGGLGYTF
TRBV5-1	TRBJ1-5	few	TRBD1	TGCGCCAGCAGCGTGGACAGGGATCAGCCCCAGCATTTT	CASSVDRDQPQHF
TRBV3-1/TRBV3-2	TRBJ2-7	.	.	TGTGCCAGCAGCCAAAAAGGGGGCTCCTACGAGCAGTACTTC	CASSQKGGSYEQYF
TRBV6-1	TRBJ1-2	.	.	TGTGCCAGCAGTGAAGGAGGAGGGTTCAGCGTATGGTACGGCTACACCTTC	CASSEGGGFSVWYGYTF
TRBV5-1	TRBJ1-1	once	.	TGCGCCAGCAGCGCGGATTCTCTGGACGGGATGAACACTGAAGCTTTCTTT	CASSADSLDGMNTEAFF
TRBV6-2/TRBV6-3	TRBJ2-3	.	TRBD2	TGTGCCAGCAGTTACTCGGGGACTAGCGCGTTCCAAGATACGCAGTATTTT	CASSYSGTSAFQDTQYF
TRBV30	TRBJ1-5	.	.	TGTGCCTGGAGTACGGGGACTCATAGCAATCAGCCCCAGCATTTT	CAWSTGTHSNQPQHF
TRBV2	TRBJ1-1	.	.	TGTGCCAGCAGTGGCGCGGGACTCTCAGGGACTGAAGCTTTCTTT	CASSGAGLSGTEAFF
TRBV4-1	TRBJ2-3	.	TRBD1	TGCGCCAGCAGCCAAGAAGGACAGGGGGATAGCACAGATACGCAGTATTTT	CASSQEGQGDSTDTQYF
TRBV7-2	TRBJ2-5	.	TRBD2	TGTGCCAGCAGCGCCTCTAGCGGGGGCGGGGAGACCCAGTACTTC	CASSASSGGGETQYF
TRBV9	TRBJ2-1	.	TRBD2	TGTGCCAGCAGCGTCGGGCAACTAGCGGGCGCCACCTACAATGAGCAGTTCTTC	CASSVGQLAGATYNEQFF
TRBV7-9	TRBJ1-1	.	.	TGTGCCAGCAGCCTCGACAGCAAAGCTTTCTTT	CASSLDSKAFF
TRBV20-1	TRBJ2-5	once	.	TGCAGTGCTAGTACCAGAACTAGACAAGAGACCCAGTACTTC	CSASTRTRQETQYF
TRBV6-5	TRBJ2-5	.	TRBD1	TGTGCCAGCAGTTACTCGAGACAGGGGGCGGAGACCCAGTACTTC	CASSYSRQGAETQYF
TRBV14	TRBJ1-4	once	TRBD1	TGTGCCAGCAGCCAACTACAGGGGGCAGAAAAACTGTTTTTT	CASSQLQGAEKLFF
TRBV11-2	TRBJ1-3	.	.	TGTGCCAGCAGCTTAGGGGGAGACAAAGGAAACACCATATATTTT	CASSLGGDKGNTIYF